This is a list of T cell receptor beta chains from one sample in a study of graft-versus-host responses after intestinal transplantation. The protocol was immunoSEQ multiplex PCR, while the TCRdb copy is restricted to in-frame clones and leaves out a portion. Of approximately 12,000 clones listed, 93% were seen once; the top ten hold approximately 22%. The material was PBMCs, obtained 109 days after intestinal transplant. The receptors shown here come from a human patient who received an intestinal transplant, so some T cells may come from the graft donor. The CDR3 runs from the conserved cysteine through the conserved F or W. The D gene is left open where the match is weak. Not every row has a clone size; where given, it reads once, few, many or a size class.

TRBV7-8	TRBJ2-7	13	.	.	TGTGCCAGCAGCTTAACTGGGGACTACGAGCAGTACTTC	CASSLTGDYEQYF
TRBV19	TRBJ2-7	13	.	.	TGTGCCAGTAGCCTTAGCTCAGCCTACGAGCAGTACTTC	CASSLSSAYEQYF
TRBV7-2	TRBJ1-2	12	.	.	TGTGCCAGCAGCTTAGGAGGGGAGGGCTACACCTTC	CASSLGGEGYTF
TRBV19	TRBJ2-5	16	TRBD1	.	TGTGCCAGTAGTATTCGGGACAGGGGGATTTATGAGACCCAGTACTTC	CASSIRDRGIYETQYF
TRBV7-8	TRBJ2-3	19	TRBD2	.	TGTGCCAGCAGCTTAGGTGCGGGAGAACCACCACATGGCACAGATACGCAGTATTTT	CASSLGAGEPPHGTDTQYF
TRBV6-1	TRBJ1-5	17	.	.	TGTGCCAGCAGTGATCGGCAGAACAGTTATAGCAATCAGCCCCAGCATTTT	CASSDRQNSYSNQPQHF
TRBV9	TRBJ2-3	18	.	.	TGTGCCAGCAGCGTACCCCAATATGGGGGGCCAGGAAAAGATACGCAGTATTTT	CASSVPQYGGPGKDTQYF
TRBV2	TRBJ2-7	13	TRBD2	.	TGTGCCAGCGGGTGGCGGGAGGGTTACGAGCAGTACTTC	CASGWREGYEQYF
TRBV7-9	TRBJ2-1	18	.	.	TGTGCCAGCAGCTCAGGACTGTTTCGGGGGCAAGACTACAATGAGCAGTTCTTC	CASSSGLFRGQDYNEQFF
TRBV7-9	TRBJ2-1	15	TRBD2	.	TGTGCCAGCAGCCCGCCCGGACTAGTTGTAAATGAGCAGTTCTTC	CASSPPGLVVNEQFF
TRBV7-9	TRBJ1-2	14	.	.	TGTGCCAGCAGCTTAGAAGGCAAAATCGATGGCTACACCTTC	CASSLEGKIDGYTF
TRBV5-1	TRBJ1-4	14	.	.	TGCGCCAGCAGCTTAATAGGATCCAATGAAAAACTGTTTTTT	CASSLIGSNEKLFF
TRBV5-6	TRBJ2-7	15	.	.	TGTGCCAGCAGCTTTATCCTGGACAGCCCGTACGAGCAGTACTTC	CASSFILDSPYEQYF
TRBV6-5	TRBJ2-1	13	.	.	TGTGCCAGCAGTTTCGGACTATACAATGAGCAGTTCTTC	CASSFGLYNEQFF
TRBV6-4	TRBJ2-2	13	.	.	TGTGCCAGCAGTGAAGGGTCGACCGGGGAGCTGTTTTTT	CASSEGSTGELFF
TRBV12-5	TRBJ2-7	13	.	.	TGTGCTAGTGGTTCCTGGACAGCCGACGAGCAGTACTTC	CASGSWTADEQYF
TRBV27	TRBJ2-7	15	.	.	TGTGCCAGCAGTTTACTTCGTGACAGGTCCTACGAGCAGTACTTC	CASSLLRDRSYEQYF
TRBV12-2	TRBJ2-1	17	.	.	TGTGCAAGTCGCTTAGTACTCCAGGACCGCTCCTACAATGAGCAGTTCTTC	CASRLVLQDRSYNEQFF
TRBV7-9	TRBJ2-7	14	TRBD2	.	TGTGCCAGCAGTGCGGGAGTAGGTCCCTACGAGCAGTACTTC	CASSAGVGPYEQYF
TRBV19	TRBJ1-2	15	TRBD1	.	TGTGCCAGTAGTACCTCCCCCCGGGACAGGCTTGGCTACACCTTC	CASSTSPRDRLGYTF
TRBV5-1	TRBJ2-2	15	.	few	TGCGCCAGCAGCTTCGGACACCGGAACACCGGGGAGCTGTTTTTT	CASSFGHRNTGELFF
TRBV7-3	TRBJ2-1	15	TRBD2	.	TGTGCCAGCAGCTTATCAGCGGGAGTAAGCAATGAGCAGTTCTTC	CASSLSAGVSNEQFF
TRBV13	TRBJ2-7	15	TRBD2	.	TGTGCCAGCAGCTTAGAGCGGGAGCGCTCCTACGAGCAGTACTTC	CASSLERERSYEQYF
TRBV21-1	TRBJ2-1	18	.	.	TGTGCCAGCAGCAAAAGGGGGGACAGGGTTAATCTCTACAATGAGCAGTTCTTC	CASSKRGDRVNLYNEQFF
TRBV7-8	TRBJ2-2	13	.	large	TGTGCCAGCAGCTTTGGGCAAACCGGGGAGCTGTTTTTT	CASSFGQTGELFF
TRBV7-8	TRBJ2-7	16	.	.	TGTGCCAGCAGCTCAGTAGGGACTCCGAGCTCCTACGAGCAGTACTTC	CASSSVGTPSSYEQYF
TRBV15	TRBJ1-2	14	.	once	TGTGCCACCAGCAGAGAGGGACGGAACTATGGCTACACCTTC	CATSREGRNYGYTF
TRBV27	TRBJ1-1	13	.	.	TGTGCCAGCAGTTTGACAGGCCTCACTGAAGCTTTCTTT	CASSLTGLTEAFF
TRBV27	TRBJ2-7	19	TRBD2	.	TGTGCCAGCAGTTGGTCGGGGGCGGGAGGACCTTGGAGCTCCTACGAGCAGTACTTC	CASSWSGAGGPWSSYEQYF